Here is one TCR beta chain with its context. What antigen it recognizes has not been identified. Base qualities are not provided; no much larger clone lies one nucleotide away. The entry originates in a study of shared clonotypes between healthy human individuals (dated by TCRdb to the early 2020s). In the study overall: The cohort comprised a couple of women and three men aged 18 to 49 years. To increase sequencing depth and limit assay-specific biases, TCR repertoire library preparation and sequencing were carried out by different laboratories using diverse techniques. For each donor, three plates each were used for CD4 naive and CD4 memory, two plates were used for CD8 naive, and one plate was used for CD8 memory. Per donor, leukapheresis produced somewhere between about 0.8 and 9.5 billion PBMCs. To estimate repertoire size and how much clonotype sharing occurs between individuals, the study deeply sequenced the blood TCR repertoires of about five healthy adults. Study-wide conclusions, independent of this receptor: Compared with non-shared clonotypes, the clonotypes found in all four sorted-subset donors had higher generation probabilities. Sampling was limited to blood, and TCR repertoires in tissue likely differ from TCR repertoires in blood. Pairwise subsampling indicated that sequencing depth was expected to affect the degree of clonotype sharing among donors. Incomplete sequencing was indicated by rarefaction of sorted-subset datasets, despite the large sequencing depth. Larger estimated clonotype richness was generally found for naive subsets than for memory subsets. Across a handful of donors, 4.5% to 6.5% of naive CD4, approximately 3.5% of naive CD8, around 2.5% of memory CD4, and about 0.44% of memory CD8 clonotypes were shared. The small number of donors limited the genetic and exposure-history diversity represented.

Donors were healthy HIV-negative adults with no recently reported acute infections or vaccinations. Every donor was a Caucasian adult residing in Nashville, Tennessee, USA. CD4+ T cells were enriched through magnetic negative selection, after which naive cells were positively selected on CD45RA and the remaining negative fraction served as the memory subset. Blood was collected by leukapheresis, and PBMCs were isolated by Ficoll-Histopaque density gradient centrifugation and then cryopreserved in liquid nitrogen vapor phase. Analytical flow cytometry was used to check the purity and quantity of each magnetically sorted T cell population. Genomic DNA was isolated from every sorted fraction and measured by UV absorbance on a Nanodrop 2000c. Using the deep immunoSEQ assay, TCR CDR3 regions were amplified from genomic DNA by multiplex PCR. Extracted genomic DNA from each cell subset was spread evenly across all wells of several immunoSEQ 96-well plates, with each plate serving as a replicate. For sorted subsets, 150 to 250 ng of genomic DNA, equivalent to around 30,000 T cell genomes, went into each replicate PCR. Purified libraries were quantified with a Qubit 3.0 fluorometer, sized on a Bioanalyzer 2100, and re-quantified with the KAPA Library Quantification kit. Every immunoSEQ 96-well plate was sequenced on a separate single-read 150-cycle Illumina NextSeq 550 flow cell. Per the source publication's procedure: Because the immunoSEQ output held only junctional sequences and lacked quality scores, the filtering could not match the filtering applied to full-length reads. Sequences were annotated with PyIR, a Python wrapper for IgBLAST v1.9, using IMGT germline references to assign V/J genes and CDR3. Any read was removed if the V/J assignment was weak (E-value above 1e-6), the CDR3 was missing, or the read contained stop codons, out-of-frame junctions, or ambiguous translated residues. V3J clonotypes were defined as sequences sharing the same inferred V gene, J gene, and CDR3 amino acid sequence. Percentage overlap between repertoires was calculated by dividing the number of shared unique clonotypes by the size of the smaller repertoire. Repertoire richness was assessed with RTK rarefaction, the Chao1 estimator, and Recon v2.1 estimates of unobserved clonotypes. Generation probabilities were computed with OLGA for all TCRbeta clonotypes obtained by the gDNA method from a handful of donors. Entries here come from immuneACCESS through TCRdb and include only in-frame sequences with V and J called. Some clones fail to appear in such tables; in the studies checked, an unresolved V gene covers under half of the shortfall, and the cause of the remainder is unknown. V and J calls and clone size follow that table, whereas D and trimming were derived from the DNA. In this sample the table shows over 2 million clones, 92% of which occur a single time. Of the sample, around 0.35% is held by the ten largest clones.

The TCR originated in a man aged 18 to 29 in good health. Some clones in this sample may be carry-over from other donors' samples. Material: naive CD4+ T cells from PBMCs. What the cell subset or site label conveys for this sample: CD45RA+ positively selected.

The nucleotide sequence is given as TGTGCCAGCTCACCAAACCACAACCCGAATCAGCCCCAGCATTTT. This sequence encodes CASSPNHNPNQPQHF. The V and J segments used are TRBV18 and TRBJ1-5; the D segment cannot be called with confidence. V drops 2 bases and J drops 4 bases, leaving 12 bases in between. CDR1 and CDR2 are drawn from the germline V gene: KGHSH, LQKENI. There are 15 amino acids in the CDR3, from cysteine to phenylalanine inclusive. The read is trimmed to its CDR3 DNA, 45 bases read in frame from base 1. With the portions outside the CDR3 filled from the reference TRBV18 and TRBJ1-5 genes, the complete variable region becomes NAGVMQNPRHLVRRRGQEARLRCSPMKGHSHVYWYRQLPEEGLKFMVYLQKENIIDESGMPKERFSAEFPKEGPSILRIQQVVRGDSAAYFCASSPNHNPNQPQHFGDGTRLSIL.